This T cell receptor (beta chain) stems from a study of cytomegalovirus exposure and HLA in healthy donors listed by TCRdb under 2017. Background for the entire study: In an earlier analysis of 450 to 750 of the donors, around 290 Gb of sequence data and some 100 million unique TCR beta sequences from about 190 million T cells were reported. The study was designed to test whether signatures of past pathogen exposure could be identified by cataloging public T cell receptors. Rather than drawing on any new phenotypic data, the later analysis identified candidate immune exposures from TCR beta sequences and the way those sequences occurred across donors. An earlier analysis of approximately 500 of the donors applied high-throughput TCR beta sequencing to assess whether each TCR beta V gene segment acted as functional or pseudogenic. Because of strong linkage in the cohort, roughly five DR-DQ haplotypes were treated as single units for association and clustering. Among the roughly 430 genotyped donors, 81% belonged to the genetic ancestry cluster associated with self-reported Caucasian donors. Donor age, sex, ethnicity and CMV serostatus were collected together with the repertoire data. Every discovery cohort repertoire had been produced on one sequencing platform. To study patterns of TCR occurrence, a later analysis re-analyzed previously published TCR beta repertoires from 666 donors and added high-resolution HLA genotyping. In a later genetic analysis, genome-wide SNP genotypes for about three fifths of the 666 donors were used, and that subset was treated as a discovery cohort. The study combined high-throughput TCR immunosequencing, statistical association of individual TCRs with disease status, and machine learning to predict cytomegalovirus infection status. HLA typing covered class I and class II loci at four-digit resolution. A separate validation cohort of roughly 130 different subjects was used in addition to the 666-subject first cohort. The number of typed donors differed by locus: roughly 620-630 for A, B, C, DRB1 and DQB1; approximately 520 for DQA1; approximately 610 for DPA1; and around 490 for DPB1. On average, around 230,000 unique TCR beta nucleotide sequences were sequenced per donor among a few hundred genotyped donors of the cohort, with 15% to 20% of those sequences being non-productive. The T cell repertoires of 666 subjects were profiled by immunosequencing and related to cytomegalovirus serostatus. Around 320 gigabases of sequencing data and 70 million to 100 million unique TCR sequences were included in an early release covering about 620 HLA-typed donors.

Libraries were prepared through the immunoSEQ multiplex PCR assay. The multiplex PCR relied on a mix of 60 forward primers for TCR Vbeta segments and 13 reverse primers for TCR Jbeta segments. The CDR3 region of rearranged TCR beta genes was amplified from genomic DNA with a multiplex PCR assay. Amplified TCR beta libraries were sequenced as 87-base-pair reads on the Illumina HiSeq System. The authors' analysis ran thus. A later analysis counted about 80 million unique TCR beta chains across the 650 to 800 repertoires, and around 9.9 million of these chains were shared by at least two donors. A nearest-neighbor algorithm error-corrected the raw reads and collapsed the reads into unique sequences, merging closely related sequences to remove PCR and sequencing errors. To assign V, D and J gene segments, CDR3 sequences were aligned to IMGT reference sequences. For a sequence to be retained, a match of at least six nucleotides was required to both a V gene segment and a J gene segment. Rearrangements were classified as productive when the CDR3 lacked stop codons and remained in frame with V and J, and all other rearrangements were classified as non-productive. CDR3 was defined by IMGT convention, running from the second conserved V-encoded cysteine to the conserved J-encoded phenylalanine. The earlier analysis of about 590 of the donors excluded sequences that lacked an unambiguous match to a single V gene segment. An earlier analysis of 550 to 650 of the donors classified V segments as functional when productive rearrangements were above 56.7% and as segregating when the standard deviation between donors was above 5%. A statistical classification framework was built to diagnose cytomegalovirus status from the catalog of TCR beta chain sequences. In a later analysis, V and J genes were assigned by comparing TCR nucleotide sequences against IMGT/GENE-DB human TR gene sequences. Using the TCRdist pipeline, a later analysis assigned CDR3 sequences along with most-parsimonious VDJ recombination scenarios. In a later analysis, every TCR beta chain was defined by the combination of its CDR3 amino acid sequence and its V-gene family, and reads without a unique V-gene family were dropped. To address suspected cross-contamination and a sequencing artifact, a later analysis removed around 600 highly shared, low-generation-probability nucleotide sequences. In a later analysis, a clonal expansion index for each public chain was calculated from normalized within-repertoire ranks of inferred template counts. Generation probabilities in a later analysis came from a VDJ recombination model fitted to out-of-frame rearrangements, and those results were checked against IGoR. A later analysis scored TCR-TCR, TCR-HLA and TCR-CMV co-occurrence with hypergeometric tests, applying a repertoire-size bias correction to TCR pairs. False discovery rates were estimated in a later analysis by permuting HLA or CMV assignments 20 times. In a later analysis, co-occurring TCRs were grouped using DBSCAN, and TCRdist sequence similarity was added for clustering within HLA-allele-positive subsets. For co-occurrence clustering, repertoires with fewer than 30,000 or more than 120,000 public chains were excluded, along with a handful of repertoires with anomalous nucleotide sharing. Not all clones reach the TCRdb copy of this immuneACCESS table, which keeps in-frame sequences only. Checked studies attribute under half of the gap to unresolved V genes and leave the rest unexplained. From that table come the V and J calls and clone size; the DNA was used to work out D and trimming. This sample holds more than 95,000 clones; 60% to 75% were observed only once. The ten top clones hold under 3% of the sample.

Trimming costs V 4 bases and J 4 bases, and their ends lie 7 bases apart. Inclusive of the bounding cysteine and phenylalanine, the CDR3 is 13 residues long. Left in the record is the CDR3 DNA by itself, 39 bases read in frame from the first base. CDR1 and CDR2, per the germline V gene, are SGHNT and YENEEA. Study-level results and caveats: Some IMGT-functional V segments, including TRBV6-2 and TRBV6-3, could not be distinguished by the 87-base-pair reads and were therefore excluded. A total of 150 or so TCR beta chains were listed by the study as associated with cytomegalovirus. In a later analysis, about 17,000 TCR beta sequences were associated with specific HLA alleles at a false discovery rate of 0.05. Roughly uniform sequencing depth across donors was assumed in presence/absence analyses, although this assumption may not hold. A later analysis found that most CMV-associated TCR beta chains appeared HLA-restricted, with HLA associations seemingly driven largely by CMV exposure. A cluster of highly shared sequence variants was judged likely to be a technical artifact of the sequencing pipeline. It was suggested by the authors that the approach could potentially be generalized to other disease states and immunological phenotypes. CMV serostatus was the only immune exposure information available for the cohort. In an earlier analysis of fewer than 750 of the donors, most TCR beta V segments were observed in productive rearrangements about 87% or about 30% of the time, broadly matching IMGT annotations. A later analysis reported that several top co-occurrence clusters appeared linked to parvovirus B19, influenza, CMV and Epstein-Barr virus. Compared with the roughly 600-donor mean, donors in an Asian-associated ancestry cluster had fewer N-insertions in productive TCRs, according to a later genetic analysis. A later analysis found that TCR association rates varied across HLA loci, with DRB1 alleles showing the most associated TCRs and HLA-C alleles the fewest. Across donors, most TCR sequences were observed very rarely, whereas some public TCRs were present in many individuals. In a later genetic analysis, a missense DCLRE1C variant was associated with V-gene and J-gene trimming of TCR beta chains, and the association was replicated in an independent cohort. Cytomegalovirus status was reported to be diagnosed by the classifier with high specificity and sensitivity in both the original and validation cohorts. Because counts were too low, around 18 rarely observed V segments, including chromosome 9 orphons, were left out of the earlier analysis of a few hundred of the donors. A further reported finding was that TCR beta sequences accurately predicted the HLA-A and HLA-B alleles for most subjects in the first cohort. The cohort was sequenced for TCR beta chains only, and without alpha or paired-chain data the features that could be detected were limited. In vitro tests confirmed that a few of the cytomegalovirus-associated TCR beta chains recognize cytomegalovirus antigens. Linkage disequilibrium might explain the correlated functional status among segregating V segments, but an unknown experimental factor could not be excluded. Because HLA typing was unavailable for some donors at each locus, only the typed subset was used in association tests. In a later analysis, HLA-associated TCR beta chains were found to be more clonally expanded and to have lower generation probabilities than equally common non-associated chains. Strong co-occurrence of HLA alleles, especially DR and DQ, made assigning TCR associations to individual alleles difficult.

The cohort consisted of 650 to 700 healthy bone marrow donors. At the time of sampling, all cohort members were nominally healthy, though unrecorded immune exposures were likely present. The donor was CMV seropositive and belonged to the group of 270 or so seropositive cohort members. A peripheral blood sample was collected from each donor, and TCR beta sequencing was performed on peripheral blood mononuclear cells. The Qiagen DNeasy Blood Extraction Kit was used to extract genomic DNA from the blood cell samples. Turning to this clone: The clone's antigen remains unknown. No base qualities exist here, and no much larger clone lies one base off it.

The sequenced sample consisted of PBMCs. The sequence was obtained from a female donor in good health and CMV-seropositive. The chain is encoded by TRBV11-3 joined to TRBJ2-2; the D gene is possibly TRBD1, with 6 bases matching. The base sequence is TGTGCCAGCAGCTCAGGGGTCACCGGGGAGCTGTTTTTT. Translated, it gives CASSSGVTGELFF.